The 24 T cell receptor beta chains listed next were all sequenced from one sample in a study of T-cell memory formation after mild COVID-19. TCRdb redid the calling of the 5' RACE reads with MiXCR, one entry per CDR3 protein. Of over 300,000 distinct CDR3 sequences listed, 20% to 25% are singletons. The sample consisted of PBMCs or a T cell subset sorted from them (not recorded which). The receptors originated from a man aged 18 to 29 who had mild COVID-19 (a few samples of this study predate the infection). Cell type and time point are not known.

This chain uses TRBV4-1 with TRBJ2-7, with D perhaps given as TRBD1 or TRBD2 (5 bases each). Trimming took off 1 base at V and 0 bases at J, with 16 bases between the two ends. The germline V gene encodes CDR1 MGHRA and CDR2 YSYEKL. This CDR3 comprises 17 residues. The CDR3 sequence is CASSQGRRTSSSYEQYF. In DNA, the CDR3 is TGCGCCAGCAGCCAAGGGAGGAGGACATCGAGCTCCTACGAGCAGTACTTC.

The rearrangement uses TRBV7-2 and TRBJ2-7; D remains unclear. The CDR3 loop spans 13 amino acids. V was shortened by 2 bases and J by 0 bases, with 5 bases between the two germline ends. Germline V gives CDR1 SGHTA, CDR2 FQGNSA. CDR3 residues: CASSLTSSYEQYV. CDR3 nucleotides: TGTGCCAGCAGCTTAACCAGCTCCTACGAGCAGTACGTC.

Written as DNA, the CDR3 is TGTGCCACCAGTGACGGGGGACTCTACAATGAGCAGTTCTTC. This sequence encodes CATSDGGLYNEQFF. The rearrangement uses TRBV24-1 and TRBJ2-1; D is perhaps TRBD2 (6 bases). The CDR3 length is 14 residues. Per germline, CDR1 KGHDR and CDR2 SFDVKD. Trimming removed 4 bases at V and 3 bases at J, with 9 bases between.

This clonotype appeared a few times. V and J are TRBV4-3 and TRBJ2-1; the D call may be TRBD1 or TRBD2 (6 bases each). V was trimmed by 2 bases and J by 8 bases, leaving 13 bases between them. Germline V gene sequence: CDR1 LGHNA, CDR2 YSLEER. This CDR3 has 14 amino acids. Written as DNA, the CDR3 is TGCGCCAGCAGCCAATGGGGGGCAGACGATGAGCAGTTCTTC. Amino acids: CASSQWGADDEQFF.

This clonotype was counted many times. The chain uses TRBV21-1 and TRBJ2-7; no check of the table's D call, TRBD1, against the DNA was made. TRBV21-1 has pseudogene status. This CDR3 has 15 residues. CDR3 sequence (DNA): TGTGCCAGCACCCCTTGGTGGGGAATCACCTACGAGCAGTACGTC. Protein sequence: CASTPWWGITYEQYV.

The chain employs TRBV7-2 and TRBJ2-1; D gene ambiguous. V lost 5 bases to trimming and J lost 8 bases, with 16 bases between them. From germline, CDR1 is SGHTA and CDR2 FQGNSA. The CDR3 contains 14 residues. CDR3 DNA: TGTGCCAGCAGCCTAGGACGCCCCAGGCATGAGCAGTTCTTC. Residues: CASSLGRPRHEQFF.

This clonotype showed up many times. J is TRBJ2-2 and V is TRBV10-3; D remains unclear. V lost 5 bases and J lost 4, with 2 bases in between. Germline assignment: CDR1 ENHRY and CDR2 SYGVKD. This CDR3 is built from 11 residues. The CDR3 sequence is CAISFTGELFF. In nucleotides, the CDR3 is TGTGCCATCAGTTTCACCGGGGAGCTGTTTTTT.

On this clonotype: Possible read error: a much larger clone is one base away. The rearrangement uses TRBV24-1 and TRBJ2-2; D remains ambiguous. CDR3 length: 15 residues. V lost 2 bases, J lost 1 base, and 7 bases lay in between. CDR1 KGHDR and CDR2 SFDVKD come from the germline V gene. Written as DNA, the CDR3 is TGTGCCACCAGTGATTACCAGTGGAACACCGGGGAGCTGTTTTTT. Residues: CATSDYQWNTGELFF.

Many counts were recorded for this clonotype. This chain joins TRBV2 and TRBJ1-1, with 7 bases matching TRBD1. The germline V gene has CDR1 SNHLY and CDR2 FYNNEI. This CDR3 comprises 12 residues. J gave up 8 bases and V 2 bases, and 2 bases lay outside the gene matches. CDR3 nucleotides: TGTGCCAGCAGTGAACAGGGGGTGGAAGCTTTCTTT. Amino acids: CASSEQGVEAFF.

This clonotype occurred a few times. The chain uses TRBV20-1 and TRBJ2-3, with 11 bases identical to TRBD1. Germline lookup yields CDR1 DFQATT and CDR2 SNEGSKA (reference sequence). This CDR3 region has 15 residues. Unmatched junction bases numbered 10, after V lost 6 bases and J lost 5 bases. In nucleotides, the CDR3 is TGCAGTGCCAGCGCTCCGGGACAGGGGGGAGATACGCAGTATTTT. Amino acid sequence: CSASAPGQGGDTQYF.

V and J are TRBV27 and TRBJ1-2; 7 nucleotides align to TRBD1. The length of the CDR3 is 14 residues. The V segment lost 7 bases and the J segment 4 bases; nucleotides outside the gene matches: 9. Germline values: CDR1 MNHEY, CDR2 SMNVEV (reference sequence). The CDR3 nucleotides read TGTGCCAGCACTGGTCTCGGACAGGCCTATGGCTACACCTTC. It yields the protein CASTGLGQAYGYTF.

The chain has TRBV4-2 and TRBJ2-2, with D unresolved. The germline gives CDR1 LGHNA, CDR2 YNFKEQ. The germline V and J ends were trimmed by 1 base and 0 bases, with 6 bases remaining between them. This CDR3 is 15 amino acids long. CDR3 nucleotide sequence: TGTGCCAGCAGCCAAGGAGGTACGAACACCGGGGAGCTGTTTTTT. It codes for CASSQGGTNTGELFF.

This chain connects TRBV18 to TRBJ1-3; unclear D gene. Germline assignment: CDR1 KGHSH and CDR2 LQKENI. CDR3 length equals 15 residues. V was clipped by 3 bases and J by 1 base, with 10 bases between them. Here the CDR3 reads CASSPTPGSGNTIYF. DNA of the CDR3: TGTGCCAGCTCACCTACACCGGGGTCTGGAAACACCATATATTTT.

The gene calls are TRBV7-9 and TRBJ2-7, with D maybe TRBD1 (5 bases). Germline V gene data show CDR1 as SEHNR and CDR2 as FQNEAQ (reference sequence). With 1 base removed from V and 0 bases from J, the gap between germline ends came to 13 bases. The CDR3 length is 16 residues. CDR3 in amino acids: CASSLVRTSHSYEQYF. CDR3 sequence (DNA): TGTGCCAGCAGCTTAGTAAGGACATCGCACTCCTACGAGCAGTACTTC.

This clonotype was counted between two and nine times. The V call is TRBV20-1, the J call TRBJ2-2; D uncertain. Deletions cut 1 base from V and 7 bases from J, with 7 bases between. Germline V gene lookup returns CDR1 DFQATT and CDR2 SNEGSKA (reference sequence). CDR3 length: 12 residues. In DNA, the CDR3 is TGCAGTGCTAGAGCCCATAACGGGGAGCTGTTTTTT. It encodes CSARAHNGELFF.

V gene TRBV7-2 combines with J gene TRBJ2-3; TRBD1 matches 8 bases. From germline, CDR1 is SGHTA and CDR2 FQGNSA. The V gene end was trimmed by 3 bases and the J gene end by 2 bases; junction bases not matched to a gene: 4. The CDR3 totals 15 residues. CDR3 DNA sequence: TGTGCCAGCAGCTTCTGGGACAGGCCCACAGATACGCAGTATTTT. This encodes CASSFWDRPTDTQYF. The whole variable domain, filled in from reference TRBV7-2 and TRBJ2-3, reads GAGVSQSPSNKVTEKGKDVELRCDPISGHTALYWYRQSLGQGLEFLIYFQGNSAPDKSGLPSDRFSAERTGGSVSTLTIQRTQQEDSAVYLCASSFWDRPTDTQYFGPGTRLTVL.

V gene TRBV15 combines with J gene TRBJ2-7, with 10 bases identical to TRBD1. This CDR3 region has 15 residues. Trimming cost V 1 base and J 5 bases; bases outside gene matches: 5. Germline V CDR1 and CDR2: LNHNV, YYDKDF (reference sequence). CDR3 sequence (DNA): TGTGCCACCAGCAGAGTTCCGACAGGGGGCAACGAGCAGTACGTC. Residues: CATSRVPTGGNEQYV.

There are many counts of this clonotype. The rearrangement uses TRBV6-6 and TRBJ2-7; D is perhaps TRBD2 (5 bases). The germline CDR1 and CDR2 sequences are MNHNY and SVGAGI (reference sequence). The CDR3 runs to 14 residues. V was shortened by 3 bases and J by 0 bases, with 9 bases between the two germline ends. The chain's CDR3 is CASSYGGRSYEQYF. As DNA, the CDR3 is TGTGCCAGCAGTTATGGCGGGCGCTCCTACGAGCAGTACTTC.

This clonotype has more than one count but fewer than ten. The V gene is TRBV3-1, the J gene TRBJ1-2; D call uncertain. Germline V gene data show CDR1 as LGHDT and CDR2 as YNNKEL (reference sequence). Trimming removed 6 bases from V and 3 bases from J, with 14 bases in between. This CDR3 is built from 14 residues. The CDR3 DNA follows: TGTGCCAGCAGTCTGAGGGTTCCCCACTATGGCTACACCTTC. Residues: CASSLRVPHYGYTF.

CDR3 residues: CASSYKGMYSPLHF. In nucleotides, the CDR3 is TGTGCCAGCAGTTACAAGGGGATGTACTCACCCCTCCACTTT. The chain joins TRBV6-5 to TRBJ1-6; TRBD1 is a possible D gene (5 bases). Trimming cost V 2 bases and J 10 bases, with 12 bases left between them. This CDR3 is 14 amino acids long. Germline V gene data show CDR1 as MNHEY and CDR2 as SVGAGI.

This rearrangement joins TRBV20-1 to TRBJ1-2, with D tentatively TRBD1 (5 bases). The germline CDR1 and CDR2 sequences are DFQATT and SNEGSKA (reference sequence). The CDR3 runs to 11 residues. The germline V and J ends were trimmed by 7 bases and 5 bases, with 11 bases remaining between them. The CDR3 DNA reads TGCAGTGTCAGGGCGACATATGGCTACACCTTC. This encodes CSVRATYGYTF.

The genes are TRBV7-8 and TRBJ2-1, with D uncertain. Trimming shortened V by 1 base and J by 3 bases, and 16 bases separated the two germline ends. Germline loops: CDR1 SGHVS, CDR2 FQNEAQ. This CDR3 spans 17 amino acids. The CDR3 nucleotides read TGTGCCAGCAGCTTAGATACCGCTGTTCGGGTCTACAATGAGCAGTTCTTC. It specifies CASSLDTAVRVYNEQFF.

The chain has TRBV6-2 or TRBV6-3 and TRBJ2-5; 8 bases are a match to TRBD2. The junction had 9 bases not matched to a gene; V was cut back by 0 bases and J by 6 bases. This CDR3 spans 16 amino acids. Germline V lookup: CDR1 MNHEY, CDR2 SVGEGT. The CDR3 sequence: CASSYSLSGGPKTQYF. As DNA, the CDR3 is TGTGCCAGCAGTTACTCTCTTTCGGGGGGGCCGAAGACCCAGTACTTC.

This clonotype occurred a few times. The rearrangement uses TRBV12-3 or TRBV12-4 and TRBJ2-3; D gene unclear. V lost 3 bases, J lost 4 bases, and 14 bases lay in between. This CDR3 has 15 amino acids. The CDR3 spells CASSLTLSRADTQYF. The CDR3 DNA is TGTGCCAGCAGTTTGACCCTTTCTAGGGCAGATACGCAGTATTTT.